This T cell receptor (beta chain) was recorded in a study of CD4 T cells in relation to SARS-CoV-2 and coronaviruses. The CDR3 contains 15 residues. Germline V gene data show CDR1 as LNHDA and CDR2 as SQIVND (reference sequence). Trimming took 5 bases from V and 2 from J, leaving 13 bases between them. Unexposed donor CD4+ T cells date from about 2011-2019, before the COVID-19 pandemic. After roughly ten days of culture, CD4+ T cells were isolated. Only a few counts were recorded for this clone. What it binds is not known. Generated by immunoSEQ multiplex PCR, the TCRdb table keeps only in-frame clones and is missing some. Of about 18,000 clones listed, around four fifths were seen once; the top ten hold around 20%.

J is TRBJ1-5 and V is TRBV19; D is ambiguous. This sequence was found in a human donor in good health. Sequenced material: CD4+ T cells from PBMCs, cultured in vitro. The CDR3 nucleotides read TGTGCCAGTAGTCAGGCCTTGAGTGGCAATCAGCCCCAGCATTTT. This gives the protein CASSQALSGNQPQHF.